This is a list of T cell receptor beta chains from one sample in a study of metastatic and nonmetastatic thyroid tumors. TCRdb re-called clones via MiXCR from the PCR reads. The table includes approximately 65,000 clones, approximately 4.1% detected once. Sequenced input: blood. Receptors originate from a female donor with papillary thyroid cancer or a benign thyroid nodule (not recorded which). Some clones in this sample may be carry-over from other donors' samples. Each CDR3 is given with its conserved first and last residue. D genes are given only for firm matches. Not all rows give a size; the values are once, few, many and, for expanded clones, a class.

length | size | D | J | V | DNA | CDR3
15 | medium-sized | TRBD1 | TRBJ2-2 | TRBV6-2/TRBV6-3 | TGTGCCAGCAGCTTCCGGGGACAGGGCTTCGGGGAGCTGTTTTTT | CASSFRGQGFGELFF
15 | many | - | TRBJ2-7 | TRBV7-2 | TGTGCCAGCAGGTCCCTCGGGAGTGGCTCCTACGAGCAGTACTTC | CASRSLGSGSYEQYF
14 | many | - | TRBJ1-5 | TRBV28 | TGTGCCAGCAGTCCCGGGGGCCATAAGGGGCCCCAGCATTTT | CASSPGGHKGPQHF
14 | many | - | TRBJ2-1 | TRBV7-2 | TGTGCCAGCAGCTTACAGCAGGGGGGCAATGAGCAGTTCTTC | CASSLQQGGNEQFF
14 | - | - | TRBJ1-2 | TRBV9 | TGTGCCAGCAGCTCTTCGGGGGGCGACTATGGCTACACCTTC | CASSSSGGDYGYTF
13 | many | - | TRBJ2-7 | TRBV11-1 | TGTGCCAGCAGCTTAGGGGGCAGGGCCGAGCAGTACTTC | CASSLGGRAEQYF
17 | many | TRBD1 | TRBJ1-2 | TRBV2 | TGTGCCAGCATTGGAATCGGGACAGTGGGGGGAAAGGATGGCTACACCTTC | CASIGIGTVGGKDGYTF
16 | few | - | TRBJ2-7 | TRBV28 | TGTGCCAGCAGTTCAATCCCCGGGAGTATCAACTACGAGCAGTACTTC | CASSSIPGSINYEQYF
15 | few | - | TRBJ2-3 | TRBV20-1 | TGCAGTGCTAGAGATGGGGCCCTACGACCAGATACGCAGTATTTT | CSARDGALRPDTQYF
15 | - | - | TRBJ1-2 | TRBV6-6 | TGTGCCATCAGTTACTCGACACGGGCTAACTATGGCTACACCTTC | CAISYSTRANYGYTF
16 | many | TRBD1 | TRBJ1-4 | TRBV5-1 | TGCGCCAGCAGGTCTCGTTTTGGGACAGGGGCCGAAAAACTGTTTTTT | CASRSRFGTGAEKLFF
14 | many | - | TRBJ2-3 | TRBV6-4 | TGTGCCAGCAGCGAACTAGCTAGCACAGATACGCAGTATTTT | CASSELASTDTQYF
15 | many | TRBD2 | TRBJ2-1 | TRBV3-1 | TGTGCCAGCAGCCAGTTGACTAGCGGGAGGGATGAGCAGTTCTTC | CASSQLTSGRDEQFF
15 | many | TRBD1 | TRBJ2-7 | TRBV4-1 | TGCGCCAGCAGCCCCTCGAACAGGGGGCGGGCCGAGCAGTACTTC | CASSPSNRGRAEQYF
13 | few | TRBD2 | TRBJ2-7 | TRBV30 | TGTGCCTGGAGTGTGGGACTAGCCTACGAGCAGTACTTC | CAWSVGLAYEQYF
14 | many | TRBD1 | TRBJ2-4 | TRBV6-1 | TGTGCCAGCAGTGAAGCGTCACAGGGGTACATTCAGTACTTC | CASSEASQGYIQYF
14 | many | - | TRBJ1-6 | TRBV6-6 | TGTGCCAGCAGTTACTCGGAGGGAAATTCACCCCTCCACTTT | CASSYSEGNSPLHF
14 | many | - | TRBJ1-1 | TRBV15 | TGTGCCACCAGCAGAGTCCATGAGAACACTGAAGCTTTCTTT | CATSRVHENTEAFF
16 | many | - | TRBJ1-1 | TRBV19 | TGTGCCAGTAGTATACTCCCGGGACGGGGGAACACTGAAGCTTTCTTT | CASSILPGRGNTEAFF
14 | few | - | TRBJ2-7 | TRBV12-3/TRBV12-4 | TGTGCCAGCAGTGGGGACGGGAGCTCCTACGAGCAGTACTTC | CASSGDGSSYEQYF
13 | - | - | TRBJ2-2 | TRBV2 | TGTGCCAGCACCACACCTGGAGCGGGGGAGCTGTTTTTT | CASTTPGAGELFF
16 | many | TRBD2 | TRBJ2-7 | TRBV4-2 | TGTGCCAGCAGCCAGGAAGGGACTAGCGGTGCCTACGAGCAGTACTTC | CASSQEGTSGAYEQYF
14 | many | - | TRBJ1-1 | TRBV7-9 | TGTGCCAGCAGCCCCAGGACGGCGAACACTGAAGCTTTCTTT | CASSPRTANTEAFF
14 | few | TRBD2 | TRBJ2-1 | TRBV5-4 | TGTGCCAGCAGCTTCCTCGGACTAGCCGATGAGCAGTTCTTC | CASSFLGLADEQFF
11 | many | - | TRBJ1-2 | TRBV7-6 | TGTGCCAGCAGCTCAGGCTATGGCTACACCTTC | CASSSGYGYTF
14 | many | - | TRBJ1-5 | TRBV5-1 | TGCGCCAGCAGCTCGACCGCTGGGGATCAGCCCCAGCATTTT | CASSSTAGDQPQHF
14 | many | - | TRBJ1-2 | TRBV15 | TGTGCCACCAGCAGAGGAGACAGAGACTATGGCTACACCTTC | CATSRGDRDYGYTF
11 | few | - | TRBJ2-7 | TRBV28 | TGTGCCAGCAGTGAGTTCTACGAGCAGTACTTC | CASSEFYEQYF
18 | many | TRBD2 | TRBJ2-5 | TRBV27 | TGTGCCAGCAGTTTATTGGCTAGCGGGAGGACAGGGGCCGAGACCCAGTACTTC | CASSLLASGRTGAETQYF
15 | many | TRBD2 | TRBJ2-1 | TRBV11-2 | TGTGCCAGCAGCTTAGTAGCGGGGAATAGCAATGAGCAGTTCTTC | CASSLVAGNSNEQFF
15 | many | - | TRBJ1-5 | TRBV7-2 | TGTGCCAGCAGCTTAGACCAGGGGAACGGTCAGCCCCAGCATTTT | CASSLDQGNGQPQHF
16 | - | TRBD1 | TRBJ1-2 | TRBV6-1 | TGTGCCAGCATCCAGGCTATTCAGGGGGCCCTCGGCGGCTACACCTTC | CASIQAIQGALGGYTF
12 | many | - | TRBJ2-7 | TRBV5-4 | TGTGCCAGCAGCCAAGTGGGGGGCGAGCAGTACTTC | CASSQVGGEQYF
14 | many | - | TRBJ1-1 | TRBV20-1 | TGCAGTGCTCTTGGGCACTCAGGGAACACTGAAGCTTTCTTT | CSALGHSGNTEAFF
14 | many | - | TRBJ1-2 | TRBV20-1 | TGCAGTGCTAGAGCCTCTGGACAAGTGGGGGGCTACACCTTC | CSARASGQVGGYTF
14 | many | - | TRBJ2-7 | TRBV7-2 | TGTGCCAGCAGCTTAGGAGGGGGGCTGTACGAGCAGTACTTC | CASSLGGGLYEQYF
15 | many | TRBD1 | TRBJ2-4 | TRBV28 | TGTGCCAGCAGTCCCTGGGACAGGGAGCCAAACATTCAGTACTTC | CASSPWDREPNIQYF
14 | many | - | TRBJ2-1 | TRBV24-1 | TGTGCCACCAGTGACCTCGGGACCGGCAATGAGCAGTTCTTC | CATSDLGTGNEQFF
15 | many | - | TRBJ2-5 | TRBV6-1 | TGTGCCAGCAGTGAACAAGGAGCCGTTTGGGAGACCCAGTACTTC | CASSEQGAVWETQYF
15 | - | - | TRBJ2-6 | TRBV6-2/TRBV6-3 | TGTGCCAGCAGTTACTCAGGGGCCGGGGCCAACGTCCTGACTTTC | CASSYSGAGANVLTF
13 | few | - | TRBJ2-1 | TRBV19 | TGTGCCAGTAGTAAAAACCTCTACAATGAGCAGTTCTTC | CASSKNLYNEQFF
15 | - | TRBD1 | TRBJ1-4 | TRBV6-1 | TGTACCAGCAGTCCAACACAGGGGGCGCAGGAAAAACTGGTTTTT | CTSSPTQGAQEKLVF
11 | - | - | TRBJ1-2 | TRBV20-1 | TGCAGTGCTAGAGTTGGGGAAGGCTACACCTTC | CSARVGEGYTF